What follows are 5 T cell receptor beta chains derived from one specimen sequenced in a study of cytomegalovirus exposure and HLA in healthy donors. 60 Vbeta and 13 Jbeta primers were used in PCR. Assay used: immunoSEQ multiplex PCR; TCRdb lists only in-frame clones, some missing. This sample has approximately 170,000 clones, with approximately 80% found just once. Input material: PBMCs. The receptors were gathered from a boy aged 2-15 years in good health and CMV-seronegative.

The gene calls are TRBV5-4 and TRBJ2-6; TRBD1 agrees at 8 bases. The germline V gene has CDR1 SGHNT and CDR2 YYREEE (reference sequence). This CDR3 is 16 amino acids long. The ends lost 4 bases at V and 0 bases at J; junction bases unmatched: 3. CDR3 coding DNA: TGTGCCAGCAGCGGGGGACAGGCCTCTGGGGCCAACGTCCTGACTTTC. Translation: CASSGGQASGANVLTF.

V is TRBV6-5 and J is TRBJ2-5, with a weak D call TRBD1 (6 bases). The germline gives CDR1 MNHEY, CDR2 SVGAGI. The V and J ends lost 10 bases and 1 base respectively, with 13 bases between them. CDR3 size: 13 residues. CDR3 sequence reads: CATRRGGQETQYF. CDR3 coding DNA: TGTGCCACCCGTCGAGGGGGCCAAGAGACCCAGTACTTC.

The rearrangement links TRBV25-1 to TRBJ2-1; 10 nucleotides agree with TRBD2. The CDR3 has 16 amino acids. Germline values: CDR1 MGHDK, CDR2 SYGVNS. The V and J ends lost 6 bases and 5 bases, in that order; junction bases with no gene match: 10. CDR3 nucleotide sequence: TGTGCCAGCAGCCCCATCACCGGGACTAGCGACAATGAGCAGTTCTTC. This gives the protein CASSPITGTSDNEQFF.

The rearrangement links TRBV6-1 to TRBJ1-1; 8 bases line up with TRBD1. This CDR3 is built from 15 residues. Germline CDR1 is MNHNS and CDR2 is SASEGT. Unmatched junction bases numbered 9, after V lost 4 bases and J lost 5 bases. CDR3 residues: CASSGGQGEGTEAFF. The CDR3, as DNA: TGTGCCAGCAGTGGTGGACAGGGCGAGGGAACTGAAGCTTTCTTT.

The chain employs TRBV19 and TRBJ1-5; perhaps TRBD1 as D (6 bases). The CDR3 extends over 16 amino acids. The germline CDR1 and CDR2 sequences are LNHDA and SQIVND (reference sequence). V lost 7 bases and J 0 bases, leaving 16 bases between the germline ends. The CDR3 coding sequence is TGTGCCAGTACCCTCACCGGGACACATAGCAATCAGCCCCAGCATTTT. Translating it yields CASTLTGTHSNQPQHF.